These 17 T cell receptor beta chains originate from one sample sequenced in a study of shared clonotypes between healthy human individuals. The method was immunoSEQ multiplex PCR; TCRdb's version includes in-frame clones alone and lacks a portion of them. Among fewer than 2.5 million clones, 80% to 95% were seen once, and the ten largest hold about 0.38%. The sequenced material came from naive CD4+ T cells from PBMCs. Subset reported: CD45RA+ positively selected. The receptors were sampled from a man between 18 and 35 years old in good health. Some clones in this sample may be carry-over from other donors' samples.

The chain employs TRBV2 and TRBJ2-1, with D possibly being TRBD1 or TRBD2 (5 bases each). The V end was cut by 8 bases, the J end by 6 bases, with 11 bases between. The CDR3 has 12 amino acids. Germline-derived CDR1 and CDR2 are SNHLY and FYNNEI. CDR3 DNA sequence: TGTGCCAGCGGGGTGGGGGTCAATGAGCAGTTCTTC. Translation: CASGVGVNEQFF.

V gene TRBV4-1 combines with J gene TRBJ2-3; 9 nucleotides line up with TRBD1. Losses at the gene ends were 0 bases for V and 3 bases for J; bases not matched to a gene: 4. This CDR3 has 16 amino acids. The germline V gene has CDR1 MGHRA and CDR2 YSYEKL. The CDR3 region is CASSQDTGGTTDTQYF. In DNA, the CDR3 is TGCGCCAGCAGCCAAGATACAGGGGGCACGACAGATACGCAGTATTTT.

This chain uses TRBV19 with TRBJ2-3; maybe TRBD2 (5 bases). Germline V lookup: CDR1 LNHDA, CDR2 SQIVND (reference sequence). This CDR3 is 15 amino acids long. Trimming removed 2 bases from V and 2 bases from J, with 11 bases in between. The CDR3 DNA follows: TGTGCCAGTAGTATAACTAGAGATTTCACAGATACGCAGTATTTT. This translates into CASSITRDFTDTQYF.

The J gene is TRBJ2-1, the V gene TRBV7-8; TRBD1 might be the D (6 bases). V was clipped by 7 bases and J by 7 bases, with 14 bases between them. The CDR3 length is 13 residues. Germline V gives CDR1 SGHVS, CDR2 FQNEAQ. CDR3 loop: CASIVSRGNEQFF. CDR3 nucleotide sequence: TGTGCCAGCATAGTATCAAGGGGGAATGAGCAGTTCTTC.

V and J are TRBV20-1 and TRBJ1-2; 7 bases are a match to TRBD1. The junction had 3 bases not matched to a gene; V was cut back by 6 bases and J by 5 bases. Germline CDR1 and CDR2: DFQATT and SNEGSKA (reference sequence). The CDR3 loop spans 11 amino acids. The CDR3 DNA reads TGCAGTGCGGGACAGCCTTATGGCTACACCTTC. As protein: CSAGQPYGYTF.

As for this clone: This sample also contains other DNA sequences that code for the same CDR3. The rearrangement uses TRBV28 and TRBJ2-2, with D possibly TRBD1 on 5 matching bases. The V gene's germline CDR1 is MDHEN and CDR2 SYDVKM. The CDR3 loop spans 12 amino acids. Trimming removed 10 bases from V and 2 bases from J, with 8 bases in between. The CDR3, as DNA: TGTGCCACCCAGGGAAACACCGGGGAGCTGTTTTTT. Translation gives CATQGNTGELFF.

The J gene is TRBJ1-1, the V gene TRBV7-2; D unresolved. CDR3 length: 13 amino acids. Deletions cut 0 bases from V and 6 bases from J, with 8 bases between. CDR1 and CDR2 from the germline V gene are SGHTA and FQGNSA. CDR3 bases: TGTGCCAGCAGCTTAGCACGGTCCTCTGAAGCTTTCTTT. Its translation: CASSLARSSEAFF.

This chain links TRBV30 with TRBJ2-2; no firm D call. CDR1 is GTSNPN and CDR2 is SVGIG in the germline V gene (reference sequence). V dropped 3 bases and J dropped 5 bases, with 7 bases sitting between them. The CDR3 loop spans 12 amino acids. The CDR3 DNA is TGTGCCTGGAGCGGAGTAACCGGGGAGCTGTTTTTT. This gives the protein CAWSGVTGELFF.

The chain uses TRBV5-6 and TRBJ2-7; weak D call: TRBD2 (7 bases). The CDR3 spans 16 residues. V lost 6 bases to trimming and J lost 0 bases, with 19 bases between them. The germline V gene has CDR1 SGHDT and CDR2 YYEEEE. The CDR3 region is CASTGGLADYSYEQYF. As DNA, the CDR3 is TGTGCCAGCACCGGGGGGCTAGCGGATTACTCCTACGAGCAGTACTTC. Together with reference TRBV5-6 and TRBJ2-7, the CDR3 gives the full variable domain: DAGVTQSPTHLIKTRGQQVTLRCSPKSGHDTVSWYQQALGQGPQFIFQYYEEEERQRGNFPDRFSGHQFPNYSSELNVNALLLGDSALYLCASTGGLADYSYEQYFGPGTRLTVT.

About this clone: This sample includes further DNA sequences coding for the same CDR3. This chain connects TRBV5-1 to TRBJ2-5; TRBD1 matches at 9 bases. Germline V gene sequence: CDR1 SGHRS, CDR2 YFSETQ. The CDR3 has 14 residues. J lost 5 bases, V lost 2 bases, and 4 bases had no gene match. The CDR3 loop reads CASSLQGARETQYF. The DNA for the CDR3 is TGCGCCAGCAGCTTACAGGGGGCGCGGGAGACCCAGTACTTC.

The chain combines TRBV27 with TRBJ2-5; D possibly corresponds to TRBD1 (5 bases). Germline CDR1 and CDR2: MNHEY and SMNVEV (reference sequence). V shed 6 bases and J shed 5 bases, with 22 bases lying between them. CDR3 length equals 16 residues. The DNA for the CDR3 is TGTGCCAGCAGGTCAACGGTCCCCAGGGCCGGGGAGACCCAGTACTTC. Its translation: CASRSTVPRAGETQYF.

The chain carries TRBV2 and TRBJ1-1; D uncertain. V was shortened by 7 bases and J by 1 base, with 13 bases between the two germline ends. Germline values: CDR1 SNHLY, CDR2 FYNNEI. CDR3 length: 14 amino acids. The CDR3, as DNA: TGTGCCAGCAATCGGGATACCAAGAACACTGAAGCTTTCTTT. The encoded protein is CASNRDTKNTEAFF.

Comment on this clone: The same CDR3 is also encoded by other DNA sequences in this sample. Here the CDR3 DNA reads TGTGCCAGCAGCCACAGGGGAGGTGAGACCCAGTACTTC. This translates into CASSHRGGETQYF. This chain uses TRBV6-5 with TRBJ2-5; TRBD1 might be the D (7 bases). With 6 bases removed from V and 5 bases from J, the gap between germline ends came to 13 bases. This CDR3 is built from 13 residues. In germline, CDR1 is MNHEY, CDR2 SVGAGI.

This chain uses TRBV27 with TRBJ2-1; D call uncertain. This CDR3 comprises 11 residues. V was trimmed by 6 bases and J by 8 bases, leaving 8 bases between them. The germline gives CDR1 MNHEY, CDR2 SMNVEV (reference sequence). The CDR3 loop is CASRGFDEQFF. The DNA for the CDR3 is TGTGCCAGCAGAGGGTTTGATGAGCAGTTCTTC.

This sequence joins TRBV2 and TRBJ2-1; D remains ambiguous. Germline V gives CDR1 SNHLY, CDR2 FYNNEI. The CDR3 length is 12 residues. V was pared by 5 bases and J by 9 bases, with 11 bases between. The CDR3 bases are TGTGCCAGCAGTAGCCACTCAGGTGAGCAGTTCTTC. It codes for CASSSHSGEQFF.

The chain recombines TRBV7-2 with TRBJ2-1, with unresolved D. The CDR3 spans 12 residues. Germline CDR1 SGHTA, CDR2 FQGNSA. V was pared by 9 bases and J by 2 bases, with 8 bases between. This CDR3 reads CASTDAYNEQFF. DNA of the CDR3: TGTGCCAGTACCGACGCCTACAATGAGCAGTTCTTC.

This chain links TRBV11-2 with TRBJ2-7; possibly TRBD2 for D (5 bases). The germline V gene has CDR1 SGHAT and CDR2 FQNNGV. Trimming shortened V by 5 bases and J by 2 bases, and 13 bases separated the two germline ends. The CDR3 is 14 residues long. The CDR3 DNA reads TGTGCCAGCAGCCGTACGGGAACGACCTACGAGCAGTACTTC. This gives the protein CASSRTGTTYEQYF.